This TCR beta chain is drawn from a study of blood T cell repertoires in COVID-19. Exposed enrollees encountered a COVID-19 case at some point within 2 weeks before study entry. Per the original data handling: Reference gene primers were amplified, and this amplification served to estimate nucleated cell counts. The method was immunoSEQ multiplex PCR; TCRdb's version includes in-frame clones alone and lacks a portion of them. The DNA was the basis for D and trimming; V, J and clone size are from that table. The data contain 200,000 to 250,000 clones, around 91% of them singletons. Germline V gene lookup returns CDR1 MDHEN and CDR2 SYDVKM. After removal of 6 bases from V and 2 bases from J, the junction contained 14 bases not matched to a gene. The CDR3 covers 18 residues.

The V and J genes are TRBV28 and TRBJ1-1; 11 nucleotides agree with TRBD1. The sequence came from a man aged 25 to 45 who had been exposed to COVID-19. Sequences were obtained from PBMCs or T cells enriched from blood (not recorded which). The CDR3 region has the DNA TGTGCCAGCAGCCGGACCCCGGGACAGGGGGAAGATAACACTGAAGCTTTCTTT. Residues: CASSRTPGQGEDNTEAFF.